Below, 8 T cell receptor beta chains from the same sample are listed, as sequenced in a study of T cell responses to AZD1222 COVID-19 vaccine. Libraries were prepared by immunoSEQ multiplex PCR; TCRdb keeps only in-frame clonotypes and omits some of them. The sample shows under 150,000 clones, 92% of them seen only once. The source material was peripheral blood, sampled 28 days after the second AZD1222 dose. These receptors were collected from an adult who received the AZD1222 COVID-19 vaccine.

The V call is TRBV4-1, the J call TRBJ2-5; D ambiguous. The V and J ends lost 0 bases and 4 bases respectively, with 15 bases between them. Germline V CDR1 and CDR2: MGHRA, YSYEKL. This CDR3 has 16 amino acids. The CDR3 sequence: CASSQDLVTHRETQYF. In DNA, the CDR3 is TGCGCCAGCAGCCAAGATCTGGTCACTCATCGAGAGACCCAGTACTTC.

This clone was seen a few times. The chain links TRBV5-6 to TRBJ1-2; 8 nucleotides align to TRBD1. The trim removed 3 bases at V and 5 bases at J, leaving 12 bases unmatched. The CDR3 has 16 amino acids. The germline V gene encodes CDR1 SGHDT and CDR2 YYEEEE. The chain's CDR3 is CASSSGMGQEDYGYTF. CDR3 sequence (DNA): TGTGCCAGCAGCTCTGGGATGGGACAGGAAGATTATGGCTACACCTTC.

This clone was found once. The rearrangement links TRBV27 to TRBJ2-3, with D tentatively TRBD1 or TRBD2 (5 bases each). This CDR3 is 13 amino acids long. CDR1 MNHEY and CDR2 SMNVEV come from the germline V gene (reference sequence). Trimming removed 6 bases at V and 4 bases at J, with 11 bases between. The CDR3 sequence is CASSLLGADTQYF. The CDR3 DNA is TGTGCCAGCAGCTTACTGGGGGCAGATACGCAGTATTTT.

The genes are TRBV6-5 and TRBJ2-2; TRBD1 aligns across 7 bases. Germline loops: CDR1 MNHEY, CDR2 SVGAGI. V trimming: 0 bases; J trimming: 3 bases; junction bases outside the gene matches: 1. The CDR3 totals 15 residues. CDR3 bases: TGTGCCAGCAGTTACTCGGGGACAGACACCGGGGAGCTGTTTTTT. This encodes CASSYSGTDTGELFF.

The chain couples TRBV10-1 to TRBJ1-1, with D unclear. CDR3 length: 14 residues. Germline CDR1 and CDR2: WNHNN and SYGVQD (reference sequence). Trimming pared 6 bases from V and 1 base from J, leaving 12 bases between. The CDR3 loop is CASSDQPGNTEAFF. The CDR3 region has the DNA TGCGCCAGCAGCGACCAGCCTGGGAACACTGAAGCTTTCTTT.

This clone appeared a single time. CDR3 nucleotide sequence: TGTGCCAGTAGTCCTCGACAGGGATTAACCTACGAGCAGTACTTC. It translates to CASSPRQGLTYEQYF. The genes are TRBV19 and TRBJ2-7; 7 bases align to TRBD1. From germline, CDR1 is LNHDA and CDR2 SQIVND (reference sequence). The CDR3 covers 15 residues. The trim removed 5 bases at V and 2 bases at J, leaving 9 bases unmatched.

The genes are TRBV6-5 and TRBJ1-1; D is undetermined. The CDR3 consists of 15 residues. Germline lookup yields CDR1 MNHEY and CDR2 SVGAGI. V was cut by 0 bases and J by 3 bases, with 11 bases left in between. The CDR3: CASSYSNREDTEAFF. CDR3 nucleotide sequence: TGTGCCAGCAGTTACTCGAATCGGGAAGACACTGAAGCTTTCTTT.

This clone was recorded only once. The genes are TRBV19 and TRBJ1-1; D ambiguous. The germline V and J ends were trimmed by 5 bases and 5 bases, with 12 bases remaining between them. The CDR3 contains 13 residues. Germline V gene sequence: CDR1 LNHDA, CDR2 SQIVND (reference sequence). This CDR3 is CASSANRKTEAFF. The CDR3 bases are TGTGCCAGTAGTGCTAATCGGAAAACTGAAGCTTTCTTT.